This T cell receptor (beta chain) was captured by sequencing in a study of OX40 agonist ivuxolimab in advanced cancers. Overall study results and limits: Antigen targets of the expanded peripheral T cells went undetermined. Among patients with partial responses at 0.1-3.0 mg/kg, clonal expansion was among the lowest.

In regard to this clone: No antigen is known for it.

Only in-frame clones appear in the TCRdb table, and some are missing; sequencing was by immunoSEQ multiplex PCR. The repertoire consists of approximately 40,000 clones, with around 83% occurring once and the leading ten covering about 16%. Patients were ruled out by autoimmune disease history or systemic immunosuppression. The CDR3 covers 17 residues. Deletions cut 0 bases from V and 0 bases from J, with 16 bases between. Germline V CDR1 and CDR2: SGHRS, YFSETQ. The TCR sequence derives from an adult with an advanced solid tumor such as melanoma, head and neck, liver or kidney cancer. This chain joins TRBV5-1 and TRBJ2-7, with D perhaps matching TRBD1 (6 bases). The sample was CD4+ or CD8+ T cells sorted from blood, taken in a trial of the OX40 agonist ivuxolimab. The CDR3, as DNA: TGCGCCAGCAGCTTGGTCTCTTTGACAGGCGACTCCTACGAGCAGTACTTC. Protein: CASSLVSLTGDSYEQYF.